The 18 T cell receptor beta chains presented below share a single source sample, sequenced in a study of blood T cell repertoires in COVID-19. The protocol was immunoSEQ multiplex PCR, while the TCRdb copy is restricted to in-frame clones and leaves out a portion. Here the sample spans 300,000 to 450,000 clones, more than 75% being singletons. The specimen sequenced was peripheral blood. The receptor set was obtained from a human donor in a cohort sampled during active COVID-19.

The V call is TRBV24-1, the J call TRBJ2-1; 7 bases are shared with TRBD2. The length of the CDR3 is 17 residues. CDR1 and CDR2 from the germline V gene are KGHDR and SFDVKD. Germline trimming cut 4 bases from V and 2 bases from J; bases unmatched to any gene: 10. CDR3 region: CATSESAGVWTYNEQFF. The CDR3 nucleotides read TGTGCCACCAGTGAGTCGGCGGGGGTCTGGACCTACAATGAGCAGTTCTTC.

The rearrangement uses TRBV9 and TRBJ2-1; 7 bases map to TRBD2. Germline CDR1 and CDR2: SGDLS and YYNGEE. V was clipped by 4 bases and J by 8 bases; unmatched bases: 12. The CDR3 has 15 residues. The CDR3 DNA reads TGTGCCAGCAGCTCTGGACTAGTCAGGTCGGATGAGCAGTTCTTC. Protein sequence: CASSSGLVRSDEQFF. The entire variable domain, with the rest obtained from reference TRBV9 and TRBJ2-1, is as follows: DSGVTQTPKHLITATGQRVTLRCSPRSGDLSVYWYQQSLDQGLQFLIQYYNGEERAKGNILERFSAQQFPDLHSELNLSSLELGDSALYFCASSSGLVRSDEQFFGPGTRLTVL.

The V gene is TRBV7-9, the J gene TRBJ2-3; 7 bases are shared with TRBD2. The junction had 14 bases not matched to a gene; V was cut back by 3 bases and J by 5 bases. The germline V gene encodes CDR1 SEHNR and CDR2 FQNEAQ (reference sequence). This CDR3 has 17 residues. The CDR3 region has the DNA TGTGCCAGCAGCTTTCCATCGCCGGGGAGGGGTCAAGATACGCAGTATTTT. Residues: CASSFPSPGRGQDTQYF.

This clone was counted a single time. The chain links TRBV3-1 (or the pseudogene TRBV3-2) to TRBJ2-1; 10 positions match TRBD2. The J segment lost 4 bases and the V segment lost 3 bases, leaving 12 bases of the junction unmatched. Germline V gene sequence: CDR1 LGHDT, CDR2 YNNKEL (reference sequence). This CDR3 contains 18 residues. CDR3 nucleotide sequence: TGTGCCAGCAGCCAGCGCCAGGGACTAGCGTACTCTTACAATGAGCAGTTCTTC. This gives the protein CASSQRQGLAYSYNEQFF.

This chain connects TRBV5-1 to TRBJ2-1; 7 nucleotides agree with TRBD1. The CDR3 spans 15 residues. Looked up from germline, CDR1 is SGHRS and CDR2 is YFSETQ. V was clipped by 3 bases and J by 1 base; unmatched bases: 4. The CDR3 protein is CASSSHRGSYNEQFF. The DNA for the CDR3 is TGCGCCAGCAGCTCCCACAGGGGTTCCTACAATGAGCAGTTCTTC.

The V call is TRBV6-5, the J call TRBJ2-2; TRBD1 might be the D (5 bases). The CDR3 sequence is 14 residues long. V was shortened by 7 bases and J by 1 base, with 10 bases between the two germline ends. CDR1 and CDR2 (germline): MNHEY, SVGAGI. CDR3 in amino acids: CASIRDRNTGELFF. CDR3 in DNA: TGTGCCAGCATTAGAGACAGGAACACCGGGGAGCTGTTTTTT.

The CDR3 DNA is TGTGCCAGCAGTTTAAGGGAGTCGGCGCAGTATTTT. Amino acids: CASSLRESAQYF. The chain employs TRBV28 and TRBJ2-3, with D possibly TRBD2 on 5 matching bases. V was shortened by 2 bases and J by 10 bases, with 10 bases between the two germline ends. CDR3 length: 12 residues. Looked up from germline, CDR1 is MDHEN and CDR2 is SYDVKM. Based on the CDR3 plus reference TRBV28 and TRBJ2-3, the full variable domain is DVKVTQSSRYLVKRTGEKVFLECVQDMDHENMFWYRQDPGLGLRLIYFSYDVKMKEKGDIPEGYSVSREKKERFSLILESASTNQTSMYLCASSLRESAQYFGPGTRLTVL.

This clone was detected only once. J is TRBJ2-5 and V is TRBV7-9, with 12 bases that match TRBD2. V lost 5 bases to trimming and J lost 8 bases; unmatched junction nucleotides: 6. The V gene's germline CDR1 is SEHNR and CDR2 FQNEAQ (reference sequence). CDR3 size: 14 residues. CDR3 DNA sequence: TGTGCCAGCAGCGCAACTAGCGGGGGGCCCACCCAGTACTTC. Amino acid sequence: CASSATSGGPTQYF.

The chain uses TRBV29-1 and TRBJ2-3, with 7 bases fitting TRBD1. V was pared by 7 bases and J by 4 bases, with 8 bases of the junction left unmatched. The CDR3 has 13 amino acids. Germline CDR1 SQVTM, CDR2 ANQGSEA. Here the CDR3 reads CSGGKGAADTQYF. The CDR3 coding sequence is TGCAGCGGCGGTAAGGGGGCGGCAGATACGCAGTATTTT.

CDR3 sequence: CASNIPGQGGTEAFF. CDR3 DNA sequence: TGTGCCAGCAATATCCCCGGACAGGGCGGCACTGAAGCTTTCTTT. The chain uses TRBV6-5 and TRBJ1-1; 8 bases fit TRBD1. Trimming took 7 bases from V and 4 from J; bases not matched to a gene: 11. CDR3 length: 15 residues. Germline CDR1 and CDR2: MNHEY and SVGAGI.

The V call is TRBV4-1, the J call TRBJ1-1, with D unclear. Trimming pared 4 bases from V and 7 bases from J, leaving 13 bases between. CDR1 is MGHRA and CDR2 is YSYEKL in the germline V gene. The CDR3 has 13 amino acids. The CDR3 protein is CASSRTRLVEAFF. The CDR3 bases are TGCGCCAGCAGCCGAACGAGACTGGTTGAAGCTTTCTTT.

In DNA, the CDR3 is TGTGCCAGCAGCTTAGCGGGACAGAGTAACTATGGCTACACCTTC. Its protein product is CASSLAGQSNYGYTF. This rearrangement joins TRBV13 to TRBJ1-2; 7 positions match TRBD1. CDR3 size: 15 residues. V shed 1 base, J shed 1 base, and the junction held 3 bases outside the gene matches. Per the germline V gene, CDR1 is PRHDT and CDR2 is FYEKMQ (reference sequence).

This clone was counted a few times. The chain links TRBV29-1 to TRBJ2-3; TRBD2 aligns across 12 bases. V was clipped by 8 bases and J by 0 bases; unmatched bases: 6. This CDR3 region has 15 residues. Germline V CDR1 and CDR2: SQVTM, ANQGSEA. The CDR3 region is CSTSGTSGSTDTQYF. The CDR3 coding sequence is TGCAGCACCTCCGGGACTAGCGGGAGCACAGATACGCAGTATTTT.

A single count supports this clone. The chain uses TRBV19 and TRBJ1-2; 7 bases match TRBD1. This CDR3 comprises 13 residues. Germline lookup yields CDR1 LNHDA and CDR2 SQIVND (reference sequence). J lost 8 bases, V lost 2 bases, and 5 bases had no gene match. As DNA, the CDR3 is TGTGCCAGTAGTATAAGAGGGGGCGAAGGCTACACCTTC. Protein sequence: CASSIRGGEGYTF. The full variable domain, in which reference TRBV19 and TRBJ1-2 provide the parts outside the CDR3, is DGGITQSPKYLFRKEGQNVTLSCEQNLNHDAMYWYRQDPGQGLRLIYYSQIVNDFQKGDIAEGYSVSREKKESFPLTVTSAQKNPTAFYLCASSIRGGEGYTFGSGTRLTVV.

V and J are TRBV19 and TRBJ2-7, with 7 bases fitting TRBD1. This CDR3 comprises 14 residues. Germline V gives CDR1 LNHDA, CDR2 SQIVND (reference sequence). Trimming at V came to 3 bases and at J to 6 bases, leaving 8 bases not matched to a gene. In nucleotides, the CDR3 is TGTGCCAGTAGTATTCAGGGGGTGCGAGGCGAGCAGTACTTC. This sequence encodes CASSIQGVRGEQYF.

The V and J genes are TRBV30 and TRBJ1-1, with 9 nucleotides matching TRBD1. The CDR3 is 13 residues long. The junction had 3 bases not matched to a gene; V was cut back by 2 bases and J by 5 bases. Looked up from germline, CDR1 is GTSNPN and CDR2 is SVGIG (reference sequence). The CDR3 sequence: CAWSPGTGTEAFF. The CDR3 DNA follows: TGTGCCTGGAGTCCCGGGACAGGGACTGAAGCTTTCTTT.

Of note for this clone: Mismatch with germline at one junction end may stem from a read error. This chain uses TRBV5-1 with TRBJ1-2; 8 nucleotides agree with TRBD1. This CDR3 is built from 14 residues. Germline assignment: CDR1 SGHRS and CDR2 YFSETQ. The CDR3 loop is CASSTGQDYGYGLF. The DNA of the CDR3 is TGCGCCAGCAGCACGGGACAGGACTATGGCTACGGACTATTC.

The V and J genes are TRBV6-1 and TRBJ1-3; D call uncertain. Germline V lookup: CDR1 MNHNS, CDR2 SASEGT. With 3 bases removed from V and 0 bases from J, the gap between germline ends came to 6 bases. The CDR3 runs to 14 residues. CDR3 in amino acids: CASSEQVSGNTIYF. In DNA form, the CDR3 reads TGTGCCAGCAGTGAGCAGGTCTCTGGAAACACCATATATTTT.